Described below is a single T cell receptor (beta chain) sequence and its context. V lost 5 bases to trimming and J lost 6 bases, with 11 bases between them. CDR1 and CDR2 (germline): MNHEY, SMNVEV (reference sequence). This CDR3 contains 14 residues. Profiled with immunoSEQ multiplex PCR; TCRdb holds only in-frame clones, not every one. The data hold 95,000 or so clones, with around 86% observed a single time. The sample belongs to a study of PD-L1 blockade in urothelial cancer. Time point described: pretreatment peripheral blood. Pretreatment sampling and on-treatment sampling together yielded between 1 and 8 samples for each patient.

This specimen was PBMCs, taken around atezolizumab (anti-PD-L1) treatment. This clonotype originated in a man between 60 and 75 years old with urothelial cancer. The rearrangement links TRBV27 to TRBJ1-6; D not resolved. The CDR3 reads CASSAAGGNSPLHF. The CDR3 DNA reads TGTGCCAGCAGTGCAGCGGGAGGTAATTCACCCCTCCACTTT.